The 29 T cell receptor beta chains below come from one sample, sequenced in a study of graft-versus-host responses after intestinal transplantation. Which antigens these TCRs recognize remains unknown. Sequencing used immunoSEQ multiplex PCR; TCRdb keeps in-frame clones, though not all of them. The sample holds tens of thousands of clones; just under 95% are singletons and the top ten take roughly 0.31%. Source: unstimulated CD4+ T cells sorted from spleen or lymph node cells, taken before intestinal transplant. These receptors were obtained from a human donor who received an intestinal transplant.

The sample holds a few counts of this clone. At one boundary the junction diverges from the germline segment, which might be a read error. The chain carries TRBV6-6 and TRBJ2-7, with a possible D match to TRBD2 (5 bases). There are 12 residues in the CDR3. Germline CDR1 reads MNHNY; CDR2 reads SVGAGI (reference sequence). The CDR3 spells CASSYSGLAPHF. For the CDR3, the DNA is TGTGCCAGCAGTTACTCAGGGTTAGCGCCACACTTC.

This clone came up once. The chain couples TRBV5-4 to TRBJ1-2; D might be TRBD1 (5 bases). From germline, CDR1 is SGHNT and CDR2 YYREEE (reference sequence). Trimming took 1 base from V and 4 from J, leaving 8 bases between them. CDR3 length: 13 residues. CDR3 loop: CASSLRGGYGYTF. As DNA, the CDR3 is TGTGCCAGCAGCTTGCGGGGGGGCTATGGCTACACCTTC. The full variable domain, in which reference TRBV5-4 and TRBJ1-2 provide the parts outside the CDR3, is ETGVTQSPTHLIKTRGQQVTLRCSSQSGHNTVSWYQQALGQGPQFIFQYYREEENGRGNFPPRFSGLQFPNYSSELNVNALELDDSALYLCASSLRGGYGYTFGSGTRLTVV.

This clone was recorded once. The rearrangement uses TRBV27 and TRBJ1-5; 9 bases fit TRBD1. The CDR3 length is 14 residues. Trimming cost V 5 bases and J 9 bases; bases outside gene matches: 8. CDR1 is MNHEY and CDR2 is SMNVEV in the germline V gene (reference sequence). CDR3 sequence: CASSQTGGWRPQHF. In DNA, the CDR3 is TGTGCCAGCAGTCAGACAGGGGGGTGGCGGCCCCAGCATTTT.

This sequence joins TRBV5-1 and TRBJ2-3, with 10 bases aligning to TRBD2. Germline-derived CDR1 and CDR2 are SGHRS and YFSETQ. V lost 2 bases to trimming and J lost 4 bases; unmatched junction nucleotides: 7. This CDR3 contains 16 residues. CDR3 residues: CASSFPSGSGADTQYF. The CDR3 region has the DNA TGCGCCAGCAGCTTCCCTAGCGGGAGTGGGGCAGATACGCAGTATTTT.

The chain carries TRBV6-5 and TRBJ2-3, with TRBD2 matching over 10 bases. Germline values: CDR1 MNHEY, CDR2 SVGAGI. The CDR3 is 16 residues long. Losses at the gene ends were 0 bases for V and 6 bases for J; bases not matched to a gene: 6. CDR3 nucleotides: TGTGCCAGCAGTTACTCGTCTAGCGGGAGTGGGGATACGCAGTATTTT. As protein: CASSYSSSGSGDTQYF.

The CDR3: CASSGLAGGGTGELFF. The CDR3 DNA follows: TGTGCCAGTAGCGGACTAGCGGGAGGGGGTACCGGGGAGCTGTTTTTT. V usage is TRBV19 and J usage is TRBJ2-2, with 15 bases that match TRBD2. V was clipped by 6 bases and J by 5 bases; unmatched bases: 4. The CDR3 is 16 amino acids. Germline-derived CDR1 and CDR2 are LNHDA and SQIVND (reference sequence).

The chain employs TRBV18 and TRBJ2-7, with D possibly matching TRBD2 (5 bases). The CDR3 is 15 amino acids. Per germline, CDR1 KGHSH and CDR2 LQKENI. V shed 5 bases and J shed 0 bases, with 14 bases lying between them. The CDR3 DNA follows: TGTGCCAGCTCAGAATCGGCAGGAGGCTCCTACGAGCAGTACTTC. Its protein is CASSESAGGSYEQYF.

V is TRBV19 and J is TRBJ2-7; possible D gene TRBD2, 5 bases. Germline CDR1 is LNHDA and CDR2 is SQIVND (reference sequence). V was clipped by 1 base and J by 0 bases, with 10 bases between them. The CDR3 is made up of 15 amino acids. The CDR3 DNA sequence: TGTGCCAGTAGTATAGGGACTTCGAGCTCCTACGAGCAGTACTTC. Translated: CASSIGTSSSYEQYF.

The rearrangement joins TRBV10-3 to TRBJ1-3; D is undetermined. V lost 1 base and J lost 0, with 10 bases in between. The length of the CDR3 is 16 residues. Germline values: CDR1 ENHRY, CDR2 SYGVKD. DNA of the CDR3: TGTGCCATCAGTGAGTATCAGCCGAGCTCTGGAAACACCATATATTTT. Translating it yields CAISEYQPSSGNTIYF.

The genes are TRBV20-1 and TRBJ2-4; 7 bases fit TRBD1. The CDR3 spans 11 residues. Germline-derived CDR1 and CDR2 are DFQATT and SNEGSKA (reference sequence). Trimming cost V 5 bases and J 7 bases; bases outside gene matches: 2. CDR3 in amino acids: CSARQGNIQYF. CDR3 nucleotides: TGCAGTGCTCGACAGGGTAACATTCAGTACTTC.

The CDR3 DNA follows: TGTGCCAGCAGCTTAGTTGTAGCGGCAGGGGGCTTATACGAGCAGTACTTC. It encodes CASSLVVAAGGLYEQYF. J is TRBJ2-7 and V is TRBV11-2; 8 bases are a match to TRBD1. J was trimmed by 4 bases and V by 1 base; bases with no gene match: 12. Germline V gene lookup returns CDR1 SGHAT and CDR2 FQNNGV. This CDR3 region has 17 residues.

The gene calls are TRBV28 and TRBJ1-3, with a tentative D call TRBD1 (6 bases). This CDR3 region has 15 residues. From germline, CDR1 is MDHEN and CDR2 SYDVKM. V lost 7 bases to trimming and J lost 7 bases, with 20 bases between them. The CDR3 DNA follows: TGTGCCAGCACTTGGACAGTCGATAAGGGCAACACCATATATTTT. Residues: CASTWTVDKGNTIYF.

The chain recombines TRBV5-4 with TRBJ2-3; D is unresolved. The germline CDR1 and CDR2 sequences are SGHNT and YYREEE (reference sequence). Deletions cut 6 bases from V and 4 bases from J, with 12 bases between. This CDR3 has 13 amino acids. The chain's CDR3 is CASTSIEADTQYF. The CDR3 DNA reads TGTGCCAGCACGTCCATAGAAGCAGATACGCAGTATTTT. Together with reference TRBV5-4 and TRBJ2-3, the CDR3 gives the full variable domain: ETGVTQSPTHLIKTRGQQVTLRCSSQSGHNTVSWYQQALGQGPQFIFQYYREEENGRGNFPPRFSGLQFPNYSSELNVNALELDDSALYLCASTSIEADTQYFGPGTRLTVL.

CDR3 sequence reads: CAWSVGPNREKLFF. In DNA form, the CDR3 reads TGTGCCTGGAGTGTGGGTCCGAACCGCGAAAAACTGTTTTTT. The rearrangement links TRBV30 to TRBJ1-4; no clear D. The CDR3 contains 14 residues. The germline V gene has CDR1 GTSNPN and CDR2 SVGIG (reference sequence). V was trimmed by 0 bases and J by 8 bases, leaving 13 bases between them.

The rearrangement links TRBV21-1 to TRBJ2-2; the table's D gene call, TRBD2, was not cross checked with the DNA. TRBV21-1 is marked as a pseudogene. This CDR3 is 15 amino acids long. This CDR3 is CASTREASGTGELFF. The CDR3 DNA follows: TGTGCCAGCACCCGAGAAGCTAGCGGGACCGGGGAGCTGTTTTTT.

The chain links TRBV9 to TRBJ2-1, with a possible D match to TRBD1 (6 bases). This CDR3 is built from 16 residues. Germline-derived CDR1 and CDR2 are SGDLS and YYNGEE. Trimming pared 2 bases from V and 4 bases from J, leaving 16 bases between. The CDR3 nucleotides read TGTGCCAGCAGCGTCATAGACACAGGGCCATACAATGAGCAGTTCTTC. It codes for CASSVIDTGPYNEQFF.

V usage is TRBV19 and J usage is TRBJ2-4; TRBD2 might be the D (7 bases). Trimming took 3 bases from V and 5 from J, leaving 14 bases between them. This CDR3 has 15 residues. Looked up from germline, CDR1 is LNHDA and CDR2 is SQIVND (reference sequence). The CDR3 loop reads CASSIKGGVQNIQYF. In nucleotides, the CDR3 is TGTGCCAGTAGTATTAAGGGGGGGGTCCAAAACATTCAGTACTTC.

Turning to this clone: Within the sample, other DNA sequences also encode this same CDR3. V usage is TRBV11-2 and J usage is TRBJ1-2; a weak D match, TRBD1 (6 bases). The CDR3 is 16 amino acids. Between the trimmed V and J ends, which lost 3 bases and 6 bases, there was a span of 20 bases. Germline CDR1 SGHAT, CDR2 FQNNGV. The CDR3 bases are TGTGCCAGCAGCTTCGTCCCGGGGCAGGGGAACCATGGCTACACCTTC. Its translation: CASSFVPGQGNHGYTF.

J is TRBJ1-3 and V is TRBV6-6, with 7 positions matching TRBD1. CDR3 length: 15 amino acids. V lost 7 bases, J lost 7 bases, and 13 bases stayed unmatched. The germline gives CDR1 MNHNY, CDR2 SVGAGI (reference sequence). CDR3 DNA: TGTGCCAGCACCCACAGGGGCCAGGGCGAGAACACCATATATTTT. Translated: CASTHRGQGENTIYF.

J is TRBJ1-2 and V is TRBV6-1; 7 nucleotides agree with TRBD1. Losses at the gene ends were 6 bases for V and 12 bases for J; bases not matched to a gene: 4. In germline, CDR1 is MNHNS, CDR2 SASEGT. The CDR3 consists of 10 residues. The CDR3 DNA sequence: TGTGCCAGCAGGGCCGGGACAGACACCTTC. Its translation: CASRAGTDTF.

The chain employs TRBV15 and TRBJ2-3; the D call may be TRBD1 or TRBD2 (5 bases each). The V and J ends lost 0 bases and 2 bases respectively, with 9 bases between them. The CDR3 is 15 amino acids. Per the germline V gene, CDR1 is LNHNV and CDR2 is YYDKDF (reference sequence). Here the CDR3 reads CATSRDGTVTDTQYF. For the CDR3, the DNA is TGTGCCACCAGCAGAGACGGGACGGTCACAGATACGCAGTATTTT.

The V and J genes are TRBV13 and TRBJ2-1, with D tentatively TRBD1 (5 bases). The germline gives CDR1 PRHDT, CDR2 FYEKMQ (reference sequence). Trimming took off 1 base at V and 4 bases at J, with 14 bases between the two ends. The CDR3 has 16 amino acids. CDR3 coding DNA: TGTGCCAGCAGCTTAGTCGGTCAGACAGATTACAATGAGCAGTTCTTC. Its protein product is CASSLVGQTDYNEQFF.

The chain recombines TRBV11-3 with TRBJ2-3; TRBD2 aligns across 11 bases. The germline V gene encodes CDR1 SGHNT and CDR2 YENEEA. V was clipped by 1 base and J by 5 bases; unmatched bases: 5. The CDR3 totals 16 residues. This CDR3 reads CASSLVAGGVKDTQYF. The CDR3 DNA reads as TGTGCCAGCAGCTTAGTAGCGGGAGGGGTTAAAGATACGCAGTATTTT. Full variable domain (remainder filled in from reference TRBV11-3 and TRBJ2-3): EAGVVQSPRYKIIEKKQPVAFWCNPISGHNTLYWYLQNLGQGPELLIRYENEEAVDDSQLPKDRFSAERLKGVDSTLKIQPAELGDSAVYLCASSLVAGGVKDTQYFGPGTRLTVL.

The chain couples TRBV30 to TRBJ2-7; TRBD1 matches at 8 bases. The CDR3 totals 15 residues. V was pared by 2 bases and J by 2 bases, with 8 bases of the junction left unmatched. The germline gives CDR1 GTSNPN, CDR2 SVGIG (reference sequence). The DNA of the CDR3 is TGTGCCTGGAGTTTCCGGGACAGGTTAACCTACGAGCAGTACTTC. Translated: CAWSFRDRLTYEQYF.

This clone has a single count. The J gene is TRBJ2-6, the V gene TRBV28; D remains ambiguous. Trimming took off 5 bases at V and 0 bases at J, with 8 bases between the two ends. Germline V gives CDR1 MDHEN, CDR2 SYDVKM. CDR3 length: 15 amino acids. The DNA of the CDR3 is TGTGCCAGCAGTAAGGCACGCTCTGGGGCCAACGTCCTGACTTTC. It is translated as CASSKARSGANVLTF.

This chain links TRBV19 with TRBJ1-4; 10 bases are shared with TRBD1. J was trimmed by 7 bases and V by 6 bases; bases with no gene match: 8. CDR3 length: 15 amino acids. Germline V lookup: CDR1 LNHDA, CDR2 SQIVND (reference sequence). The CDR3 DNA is TGTGCCAGTAGCCCAGGGGGGACAGGGGCTGAAAAACTGTTTTTT. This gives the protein CASSPGGTGAEKLFF. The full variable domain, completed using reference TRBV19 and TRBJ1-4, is DGGITQSPKYLFRKEGQNVTLSCEQNLNHDAMYWYRQDPGQGLRLIYYSQIVNDFQKGDIAEGYSVSREKKESFPLTVTSAQKNPTAFYLCASSPGGTGAEKLFFGSGTQLSVL.

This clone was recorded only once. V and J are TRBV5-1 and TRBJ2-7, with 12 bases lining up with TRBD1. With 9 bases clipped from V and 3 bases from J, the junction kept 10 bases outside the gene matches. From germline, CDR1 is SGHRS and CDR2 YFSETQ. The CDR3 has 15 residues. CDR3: CAKSGTGGSLYEQYF. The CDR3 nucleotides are TGCGCCAAGTCCGGGACAGGGGGCAGCCTCTACGAGCAGTACTTC.

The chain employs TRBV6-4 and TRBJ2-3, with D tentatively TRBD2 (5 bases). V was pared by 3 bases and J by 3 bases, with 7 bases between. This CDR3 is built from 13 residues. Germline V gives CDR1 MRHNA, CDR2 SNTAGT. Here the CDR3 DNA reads TGTGCCAGCAGTGAAGGGAGTACAGATACGCAGTATTTT. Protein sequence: CASSEGSTDTQYF.

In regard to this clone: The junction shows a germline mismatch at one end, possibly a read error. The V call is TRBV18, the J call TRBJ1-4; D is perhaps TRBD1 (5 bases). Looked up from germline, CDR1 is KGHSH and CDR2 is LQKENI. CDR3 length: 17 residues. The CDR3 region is CASSPQAGQRANEKLFF. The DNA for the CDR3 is TGTGCCAGCTCCCCACAGGCCGGCCAAAGGGCCAATGAAAAACTGTTTTTT.